Only a few counts were recorded for the clone carrying this T cell receptor (beta chain). Its target is not known. At one boundary the junction diverges from the germline segment, which might be a read error. Time point: baseline, week 1 (first vaccination visit). Specified treatment: pre-vaccination baseline after standard-of-care therapy. New IDH1-mutant, ATRX-lost WHO grade 3 or 4 astrocytomas occurred in donors. The method was immunoSEQ multiplex PCR; TCRdb's version includes in-frame clones alone and lacks a portion of them. The sample has around 99,000 clones, around 80% seen once. The CDR3 extends over 14 amino acids. CDR1 SSHAT and CDR2 FNYEAQ come from the germline V gene (reference sequence). This sample is drawn from a study of a mutant IDH1 vaccine in newly diagnosed glioma. About the study: The treated group averaged approximately 42 years old and was roughly 62% male, roughly 38% female. Patients arrived already treated with radiotherapy, temozolomide, or both, most having had both.

Study-wide results and caveats: It seemed that pseudoprogression was not linked to changes in the top peripheral T cell clonotypes.

This TCR came from a man in his forties with glioma. The sample was PBMCs, taken from a glioma patient treated with radiotherapy, temozolomide or both. V and J are TRBV7-7 and TRBJ1-1; 11 bases fit TRBD1. The CDR3 spells CASSFGTGGTEAFF. CDR3 bases: TGTGCTAGCAGCTTCGGGACAGGGGGAACTGAAGCTTTCTTT.